This TCR beta chain was sequenced in a study of shared clonotypes between healthy human individuals. Profiling relied on immunoSEQ multiplex PCR, and the TCRdb table lists in-frame clones only, not all of them. The sample includes fewer than 850,000 clones, roughly 87% of them seen just once. Details on this clone: Its target is not known.

CDR3 length equals 19 residues. Germline values: CDR1 SGHRS, CDR2 YFSETQ. Deletions cut 3 bases from V and 1 base from J, with 24 bases between. Findings and limits, study-wide: Estimated richness was generally greater in naive than memory subsets.

The chain recombines TRBV5-1 with TRBJ2-3; a possible D gene is TRBD2 (5 bases). Sequencing used memory CD8+ T cells from PBMCs. This sample's subset: CD45RO+ cells pooled with CCR7-negative TemRA cells. This TCR was recovered from a young man in good health. Some clones in this sample may be carry-over from other donors' samples. The CDR3 DNA follows: TGCGCCAGCAGCTGGGGAAGATGGGCCCGGGATGTCGGCACAGATACGCAGTATTTT. Translated: CASSWGRWARDVGTDTQYF.